This entry lists 18 T cell receptor beta chains sequenced from one sample in a study of T cells in Graves' hyperthyroidism and ophthalmopathy. Amplified regions were TCR beta CDR3 sequences from RNA transcripts. Primed by the HTBI set, a first-round RT-PCR was run on the TCR CDR3. TCRdb fed the multiplex PCR reads into MiXCR, producing one record per CDR3 protein. The sample yields about 350,000 distinct CDR3 sequences, about a sixth seen once. Sample: blood. The receptors stem from a middle-aged woman with Graves' ophthalmopathy.

The chain combines TRBV20-1 with TRBJ2-7, with D perhaps matching TRBD1 or TRBD2 (5 bases each). The CDR3 runs to 11 residues. V lost 6 bases, J lost 7 bases, and 13 bases lay in between. Looked up from germline, CDR1 is DFQATT and CDR2 is SNEGSKA (reference sequence). The CDR3 coding sequence is TGCAGTGCAAGGTCGGGGCCAGAGCAGTACTTC. Translated: CSARSGPEQYF.

This clonotype was found many times. V usage is TRBV18 and J usage is TRBJ1-2; D perhaps matches TRBD1 (6 bases). The CDR3 is made up of 13 amino acids. V lost 3 bases to trimming and J lost 7 bases, with 12 bases between them. Germline CDR1 KGHSH, CDR2 LQKENI. CDR3 DNA sequence: TGTGCCAGCTCACCCACTCAGGGGCCTGGCTACACCTTC. This codes for CASSPTQGPGYTF. The variable domain in full, completed from reference TRBV18 and TRBJ1-2, reads NAGVMQNPRHLVRRRGQEARLRCSPMKGHSHVYWYRQLPEEGLKFMVYLQKENIIDESGMPKERFSAEFPKEGPSILRIQQVVRGDSAAYFCASSPTQGPGYTFGSGTRLTVV.

This clonotype was picked up many times. The chain has TRBV20-1 and TRBJ2-5; TRBD1 matches at 7 bases. The V segment lost 7 bases and the J segment 0 bases; nucleotides outside the gene matches: 2. The CDR3 totals 12 residues. The germline gives CDR1 DFQATT, CDR2 SNEGSKA (reference sequence). The CDR3 nucleotides are TGCAGTGGACAGGGCCACCAAGAGACCCAGTACTTC. Its translation is CSGQGHQETQYF.

In this sample, this clonotype turned up many times. CDR3 protein: CASSSPSGPSYEQYF. DNA for the CDR3: TGTGCCAGTAGTTCCCCGAGCGGGCCTTCCTACGAGCAGTACTTC. The rearrangement joins TRBV19 to TRBJ2-7, with a possible D match to TRBD2 (6 bases). The CDR3 has 15 amino acids. Trimming took 5 bases from V and 1 from J, leaving 15 bases between them. CDR1 and CDR2 from the germline V gene are LNHDA and SQIVND (reference sequence).

This chain joins TRBV20-1 and TRBJ2-5, with TRBD2 as a possible D gene (5 bases). This CDR3 has 15 residues. Trimming took 5 bases from V and 4 from J, leaving 20 bases between them. Germline V gene lookup returns CDR1 DFQATT and CDR2 SNEGSKA (reference sequence). CDR3 coding DNA: TGCAGTGCTCGCGACTCGAAGAGGGCGGGAGAGACCCAGTACTTC. Translation gives CSARDSKRAGETQYF.

Regarding this clonotype: This may come from a read error, since a much larger clone is one base off. The chain carries TRBV4-3 and TRBJ1-1, with D perhaps TRBD1 (6 bases). CDR1 is LGHNA and CDR2 is YSLEER in the germline V gene. The CDR3 is 16 residues long. The chain's CDR3 is CAISQVTGTGNTEAFF. CDR3 DNA: TGCGCCATCAGCCAAGTGACAGGAACCGGGAACACTGAAGCTTTCTTT.

This clonotype was detected ten times or more. The chain combines TRBV12-3 or TRBV12-4 with TRBJ2-4; D unresolved. Trimming cost V 6 bases and J 7 bases, with 19 bases left between them. CDR3 size: 15 residues. The DNA for the CDR3 is TGTGCCAGCAGCTCCGTACGACGGACGTTGAACATTCAGTACTTC. Translating it yields CASSSVRRTLNIQYF.

This clonotype was seen at least ten times. The chain has TRBV10-3 and TRBJ2-7; 7 bases map to TRBD1. This CDR3 is built from 15 residues. V gave up 2 bases and J gave up 4 bases; unmatched junction bases: 8. From germline, CDR1 is ENHRY and CDR2 SYGVKD. The CDR3 loop reads CAISEGMGQWYEQYF. CDR3 coding DNA: TGTGCCATCAGTGAGGGTATGGGACAGTGGTACGAGCAGTACTTC.

This chain connects TRBV7-2 to TRBJ2-7; no definite D call. The V gene lost 5 bases and the J gene lost 7 bases, with 18 bases spanning the gap. From germline, CDR1 is SGHTA and CDR2 FQGNSA. CDR3 length: 14 amino acids. This CDR3 reads CASSSRRTKEEQYF. The CDR3 DNA sequence: TGTGCCAGCAGCAGTCGACGGACCAAAGAAGAGCAGTACTTC.

This clonotype was seen a handful of times. This may come from a read error, since a much larger clone is one base off. The CDR3 sequence is CSSVVTGFGNQPQHF. The CDR3 coding sequence is TGCAGTTCCGTTGTGACGGGCTTCGGAAATCAGCCCCAGCATTTT. This chain uses TRBV20-1 with TRBJ1-5; unclear D gene. The CDR3 is 15 amino acids. Germline V gene data show CDR1 as DFQATT and CDR2 as SNEGSKA (reference sequence). Trimming pared 8 bases from V and 4 bases from J, leaving 21 bases between.

This clonotype was counted many times. The rearrangement uses TRBV11-2 and TRBJ2-7, with TRBD2 as a possible D gene (5 bases). V lost 3 bases and J lost 5, with 14 bases in between. The CDR3 sequence is 14 residues long. CDR1 is SGHAT and CDR2 is FQNNGV in the germline V gene. The CDR3 DNA is TGTGCCAGCAGCTTCGGTGGGAGTGTAGACGAGCAGTACTTC. Encoded protein: CASSFGGSVDEQYF. Full variable domain (remainder filled in from reference TRBV11-2 and TRBJ2-7): EAGVAQSPRYKIIEKRQSVAFWCNPISGHATLYWYQQILGQGPKLLIQFQNNGVVDDSQLPKDRFSAERLKGVDSTLKIQPAKLEDSAVYLCASSFGGSVDEQYFGPGTRLTVT.

This clonotype appeared once. The chain joins TRBV6-2 or TRBV6-3 to TRBJ2-7; 8 bases fit TRBD1. The V gene's germline CDR1 is MNHEY and CDR2 SVGEGT. The CDR3 runs 13 residues. Trimming removed 6 bases from V and 5 bases from J; junction bases left unmatched: 6. The DNA for the CDR3 is TGTGCCAGCAGCCGACAGGGGTCCCACGAGCAGTACTTC. It codes for CASSRQGSHEQYF.

In its sample, this clonotype was seen many times. The chain joins TRBV6-4 to TRBJ2-6, with 9 positions matching TRBD1. The germline V gene has CDR1 MRHNA and CDR2 SNTAGT. V gave up 7 bases and J gave up 4 bases; unmatched junction bases: 17. This CDR3 contains 19 residues. The CDR3 sequence is CASTQIFSGTGTGANVLTF. The CDR3 bases are TGTGCCAGCACCCAGATTTTCTCCGGGACAGGGACCGGGGCCAACGTCCTGACTTTC.

This clonotype showed up many times. The rearrangement joins TRBV15 to TRBJ2-7; D is perhaps TRBD1 or TRBD2 (5 bases each). Germline CDR1 is LNHNV and CDR2 is YYDKDF (reference sequence). V dropped 4 bases and J dropped 4 bases, with 11 bases sitting between them. This CDR3 spans 13 amino acids. The CDR3 nucleotides are TGTGCCACCAGCAAGAGGGGAAATTACGAGCAGTACTTC. It specifies CATSKRGNYEQYF.

This clonotype was counted many times. This chain connects TRBV12-3 or TRBV12-4 to TRBJ2-7, with 14 bases that match TRBD2. V dropped 7 bases and J dropped 1; count of bases not matched to a gene: 6. The CDR3 covers 16 residues. The CDR3 reads CASNPGLAGVSYEQYF. The CDR3 DNA reads as TGTGCCAGCAACCCGGGACTAGCGGGAGTATCCTACGAGCAGTACTTC.

This clonotype has at least ten counts. This chain connects TRBV5-1 to TRBJ1-2, with TRBD1 as a possible D gene (5 bases). Germline V gene data show CDR1 as SGHRS and CDR2 as YFSETQ. This CDR3 comprises 14 residues. The V and J ends lost 5 bases and 2 bases respectively, with 13 bases between them. CDR3 in amino acids: CASRPGRQNYGYTF. The CDR3 bases are TGCGCCAGCAGACCCGGCAGACAGAACTATGGCTACACCTTC.

This clonotype showed up many times. This chain connects TRBV30 to TRBJ2-5, with a tentative D call TRBD2 (5 bases). Germline V lookup: CDR1 GTSNPN, CDR2 SVGIG (reference sequence). V lost 3 bases to trimming and J lost 1 base, with 6 bases between them. CDR3 size: 12 residues. The chain's CDR3 is CAWSEGQETQYF. CDR3 bases: TGTGCCTGGAGCGAGGGCCAAGAGACCCAGTACTTC.

This clonotype was recorded many times. The chain carries TRBV28 and TRBJ2-7, with 11 bases matching TRBD2. V dropped 8 bases and J dropped 0; count of bases not matched to a gene: 15. The CDR3 is made up of 18 amino acids. Germline-derived CDR1 and CDR2 are MDHEN and SYDVKM. This CDR3 is CASQGFLAGGPFSYEQYF. The CDR3 region has the DNA TGTGCCAGCCAAGGGTTTCTAGCGGGAGGACCCTTCTCCTACGAGCAGTACTTC.